The rows below give T cell receptor beta chains drawn from one sample of a study of OX40 agonist ivuxolimab in advanced cancers. TCRdb keeps only in-frame clones here, not all; method: immunoSEQ multiplex PCR. The data contain 87,000 or so clones, roughly 88% of them singletons. The material sequenced was CD4+ or CD8+ T cells sorted from blood, taken in a trial of the OX40 agonist ivuxolimab. Receptors originate from an adult with an advanced solid tumor such as melanoma, head and neck, liver or kidney cancer. CDR3s include the opening cysteine and the closing phenylalanine or tryptophan. The D gene is left open where the match is weak. Rows may omit the clone size; those that give it use once, few, many or a size class.

d_gene	v_gene	abundance	j_gene	CDR3nt	CDR3aa
NA	TRBV30	once	TRBJ1-2	TGTGCCTGGATCCGGGCGTCAGGCGGCTACACCTTC	CAWIRASGGYTF
NA	TRBV7-9	NA	TRBJ1-1	TGTGCCAGCAGCTCGATCGAACGGGGCGAAAGGTCTGAAGCTTTCTTT	CASSSIERGERSEAFF
NA	TRBV28	medium-sized	TRBJ2-7	TGTGCCAGCAGTTGGTCGATAGGGACGGGACCTTACGAGCAGTACTTC	CASSWSIGTGPYEQYF
NA	TRBV7-9	NA	TRBJ2-7	TGTGCCAGCAGCTCGGGACGGATCTACGAGCAGTACTTC	CASSSGRIYEQYF
TRBD2	TRBV2	NA	TRBJ2-4	TGTGCCAGCTTGCGGGGGGAGCTAGCCAAAAACATTCAGTACTTC	CASLRGELAKNIQYF
TRBD2	TRBV6-1	NA	TRBJ2-3	TGTGCCACAGCAAGTTTGGCGGGAGGGTCGGATACGCAGTATTTT	CATASLAGGSDTQYF
NA	TRBV9	few	TRBJ2-2	TGTGCCAGCAGCGGGAGTTTCCACACCGGGGAGCTGTTTTTT	CASSGSFHTGELFF
TRBD2	TRBV5-1	NA	TRBJ2-3	TGCGCCAGCAGCACGTCCGGACTAGCGGGTTTTACAGATACGCAGTATTTT	CASSTSGLAGFTDTQYF
NA	TRBV27	NA	TRBJ2-7	TGTGCCAGTCACCCCGGGGGATACAACAACTACGAGCAGTACTTC	CASHPGGYNNYEQYF
TRBD2	TRBV4-1	NA	TRBJ2-7	TGCGCCAGCAGCCAACTACCCCCTCTAGCGGGAGGGGGTGAGCAGTACTTC	CASSQLPPLAGGGEQYF
NA	TRBV19	NA	TRBJ1-2	TGTGCCACCTTGCCAAGACTGGGCAGGAGGGATGGCTACACCTTC	CATLPRLGRRDGYTF
TRBD2	TRBV11-3	NA	TRBJ2-3	TGTGCCAGCAGCTCAAGAACGGGACTAGCGGGAGGAGGGGATACGCAGTATTTT	CASSSRTGLAGGGDTQYF
TRBD2	TRBV7-9	NA	TRBJ2-7	TGTGCCAGCAGCCCGGTGCGGGAGGCGCCCTGGGAGCAGTACTTC	CASSPVREAPWEQYF
TRBD1	TRBV5-1	NA	TRBJ2-7	TGCGCCAGCAGCCCCGGGACAGGGTACCGTTACGAGCAGTACTTC	CASSPGTGYRYEQYF
TRBD1	TRBV18	once	TRBJ2-6	TGTGCCAGCTCACCGGACAGGGGATCTGGGGCCAACGTCCTGACTTTC	CASSPDRGSGANVLTF
NA	TRBV28	NA	TRBJ2-1	TGTGCCAGCAGCCAGATGGAGGGCTACAATGAGCAGTTCTTC	CASSQMEGYNEQFF
NA	TRBV13	NA	TRBJ2-1	TGTGCCAGCAAAACAAGCCGGGACTACAATGAGCAGTTCTTC	CASKTSRDYNEQFF
TRBD2	TRBV27	NA	TRBJ2-2	TGTGCCAGCAGTCTTTACAGGGCTCTAGCGGGAGTGCGTGACGGGGAGCTGTTTTTT	CASSLYRALAGVRDGELFF
NA	TRBV7-8	NA	TRBJ1-5	TGTGCCAGCAGCCCCCTAGGGCAGCCCCAGCATTTT	CASSPLGQPQHF
NA	TRBV30	NA	TRBJ1-5	TGTGCCTGGGGGGGAGCTTTTAGCAATCAGCCCCAGCATTTT	CAWGGAFSNQPQHF
TRBD1	TRBV28	NA	TRBJ2-7	TGTGCCAGCAGTTTACTGGACAGGGTTTCCTACGAGCAGTACTTC	CASSLLDRVSYEQYF
NA	TRBV2	NA	TRBJ1-1	TGTGCCAGCAGTGTAGAGGGAGTCGCTGAAGCTTTCTTT	CASSVEGVAEAFF
NA	TRBV7-8	NA	TRBJ1-1	TGTGCCAGCAGCCTAACCGGGAGGAACACTGAAGCTTTCTTT	CASSLTGRNTEAFF
TRBD1	TRBV30	NA	TRBJ2-3	TGTGCCTGGAGTGACCGACAGGGACCGCAGTATTTT	CAWSDRQGPQYF
TRBD1	TRBV6-1	NA	TRBJ1-2	TGTGCCAGCAAGGGACAGCTCCTAGTAGATGGCTACACCTTC	CASKGQLLVDGYTF
NA	TRBV7-2	once	TRBJ1-2	TGTGCCAGCAGCTTAGCAATTTCGGGGGATGGCTACACCTTC	CASSLAISGDGYTF
TRBD1	TRBV18	NA	TRBJ2-7	TGTGCCAGCTCACCGATCAGGGGGCCCTACGAGCAGTACTTC	CASSPIRGPYEQYF
TRBD2	TRBV5-1	NA	TRBJ2-6	TGCGCCAGCAGCTTGGTGGGAGGGTCTGGGGCCAACGTCCTGACTTTC	CASSLVGGSGANVLTF
NA	TRBV2	NA	TRBJ2-7	TGTGCCAGCAGTGATACCGGGGACTCGCTCGACGAGCAGTACTTC	CASSDTGDSLDEQYF
TRBD1	TRBV2	once	TRBJ2-5	TGTGCCAGCAGTCTACAGGGGCCGGGGGAGACCCAGTACTTC	CASSLQGPGETQYF
NA	TRBV28	NA	TRBJ2-7	TGTGCCAGCAGACGCGGAAATAACTACGAGCAGTACTTC	CASRRGNNYEQYF
NA	TRBV11-2	NA	TRBJ2-7	TGTGCCAGCAGCCCATTTATTAGCTCCTACGAGCAGTACTTC	CASSPFISSYEQYF
NA	TRBV30	NA	TRBJ2-7	TGTGCCTGGAGTGTACCCGGGGGCGAACCCTACGAGCAGTACTTC	CAWSVPGGEPYEQYF
NA	TRBV2	few	TRBJ1-4	TGTGCCAGCAGCCTCGGGGAAAGGGAAAAACTGTTTTTT	CASSLGEREKLFF
NA	TRBV20-1	NA	TRBJ2-5	TGCAGTGCAATCTCGGAGACCCAGTACTTC	CSAISETQYF
NA	TRBV28	NA	TRBJ2-3	TGTGCCAGCAGTCCCCCGGGCAGGGTCACAGATACGCAGTATTTT	CASSPPGRVTDTQYF
NA	TRBV2	NA	TRBJ2-1	TGTGCCAGCAGTGAAGGGGAATACTACAATGAGCAGTTCTTC	CASSEGEYYNEQFF
NA	TRBV2	NA	TRBJ2-7	TGTGCCAGCAGTGGGGGGGGCACCTACGAGCAGTACTTC	CASSGGGTYEQYF
TRBD1	TRBV18	NA	TRBJ1-4	TGTGCCAGCTCACGCGATGTTAGGACAGGAAGTAATGAAAAACTGTTTTTT	CASSRDVRTGSNEKLFF
TRBD1	TRBV2	few	TRBJ2-7	TGTGCCAGCGTAAGGGGGCTCGAGCAGTACTTC	CASVRGLEQYF
NA	TRBV7-2	NA	TRBJ1-4	TGTGCCAGCAGCTTAGTTCCTCGCGCAACTAATGAAAAACTGTTTTTT	CASSLVPRATNEKLFF
TRBD2	TRBV15	NA	TRBJ2-1	TGTGCCACCATGACTAGCGGGAGCTCCTACAATGAGCAGTTCTTC	CATMTSGSSYNEQFF
TRBD1	TRBV27	NA	TRBJ2-2	TGTGCCAGCCAGACGACAGGGGGTTTCGGGGAGCTGTTTTTT	CASQTTGGFGELFF
TRBD2	TRBV28	NA	TRBJ2-1	TGTGCCAGCAGTACTCCTCTAGCGGGAGGGGTCAATGAGCAGTTCTTC	CASSTPLAGGVNEQFF
NA	TRBV28	once	TRBJ1-4	TGTGCCAGCAGTGGAGGGACAATGGCTGAAAAACTGTTTTTT	CASSGGTMAEKLFF
NA	TRBV27	once	TRBJ2-7	TGTGCCAGCAGTTTTGGACTCGCCTACGAGCAGTACTTC	CASSFGLAYEQYF
NA	TRBV6-1	few	TRBJ1-5	TGTGCCAGCAGTGATTACAATGCGGGGCCCCAGCATTTT	CASSDYNAGPQHF
NA	TRBV6-1	NA	TRBJ1-5	TGTGCCAGCAGTTCAAGAGGAACAGGGAATCAGCCCCAGCATTTT	CASSSRGTGNQPQHF
NA	TRBV2	once	TRBJ1-3	TGTGCCAGCAGTGCTCGGGGGGCTGGAAACACCATATATTTT	CASSARGAGNTIYF
NA	TRBV5-5	NA	TRBJ2-7	TGTGCCAGCAGCTTTGGGGGCAGCTCCTACGAGCAGTACTTC	CASSFGGSSYEQYF
TRBD2	TRBV7-2	NA	TRBJ2-3	TGTGCCAGCAGCTTGAATCCTAGCGGGAGCCCAGATACGCAGTATTTT	CASSLNPSGSPDTQYF
TRBD1	TRBV2	NA	TRBJ2-7	TGTGCCAGCGTCCTAGAGGGGGCCGAGCAGTACTTC	CASVLEGAEQYF
TRBD2	TRBV7-2	NA	TRBJ2-3	TGTGCCAGCAGCTTACTAGCGGGAGATACAGATACGCAGTATTTT	CASSLLAGDTDTQYF
TRBD1	TRBV19	NA	TRBJ2-7	TGTGCCAGTAGTAATTTGTGGGGACAGATCTACGAGCAGTACTTC	CASSNLWGQIYEQYF
NA	TRBV19	NA	TRBJ2-3	TGTGCCAGTAGTATGAACTACATCACAGATACGCAGTATTTT	CASSMNYITDTQYF